This T cell receptor beta chain was found in a study of T cells after yellow fever vaccination. Study overall: For low cell numbers, libraries were made with SMART-Seq v4 Ultra Low Input. Points from the study as a whole: Reappearance after the booster was seen for most primary-vaccination clones, at 95% to 97% CD4 and around 88% CD8. Clonotypes shared by both compartments, CD4 and CD8, made up a small share.

A 5'RACE template-switching step, the method used to make TCR cDNA, added a universal primer site and UMIs. TCRdb recomputed calls from the 5' RACE reads with MiXCR, one row per CDR3 protein. The data hold hundreds of thousands of distinct CDR3 sequences, with 13% observed a single time. The CDR3 loop spans 16 amino acids. Per germline, CDR1 SQVTM and CDR2 ANQGSEA. With V trimmed by 6 bases and J by 4 bases, 13 bases remained unmatched. In its sample, this clonotype was seen a few times. The antigen is unknown. The source of this sequence is a man aged 30 to 45 who received the YFV17D yellow fever vaccine. The starting material was PBMCs, obtained on the day of the yellow fever booster vaccination. The chain recombines TRBV29-1 with TRBJ2-1; 9 bases map to TRBD1. CDR3 nucleotides: TGCAGCGTGAACCCACCCGGGACAGGGTCATACAATGAGCAGTTCTTC. It yields the protein CSVNPPGTGSYNEQFF.